This passage covers 4 T cell receptor beta chains from one sample sequenced in a study of OX40 agonist ivuxolimab in advanced cancers. Library preparation employed the immunoSEQ multiplex PCR assay. The table comes from immuneACCESS by way of TCRdb, which keeps in-frame sequences with V and J called. Part of the clones is missing from these tables; in studies checked, under half for an unresolved V gene and the rest for unknown reasons. The sample data list tens of thousands of clones, and around 80% of these were observed just once. About 5.2% of the sample lies in the top ten. Sequencing used CD4+ or CD8+ T cells sorted from blood, obtained in a trial of the OX40 agonist ivuxolimab. The receptors originated from an adult with an advanced solid tumor such as melanoma, head and neck, liver or kidney cancer.

The chain has TRBV4-2 and TRBJ2-7, with 7 bases lining up with TRBD2. CDR3 size: 15 residues. Germline assignment: CDR1 LGHNA and CDR2 YNFKEQ. The ends lost 0 bases at V and 2 bases at J; junction bases unmatched: 4. The CDR3: CASSQDSGGPYEQYF. The CDR3 DNA follows: TGTGCCAGCAGCCAAGATTCGGGAGGCCCCTACGAGCAGTACTTC.

This sequence joins TRBV7-8 and TRBJ2-5, with TRBD2 matching over 8 bases. J gave up 5 bases and V 6 bases, and 11 bases lay outside the gene matches. Germline V lookup: CDR1 SGHVS, CDR2 FQNEAQ. The CDR3 consists of 15 residues. DNA of the CDR3: TGTGCCAGCAGGGTCGCGAGCGGGAGACAGGAGACCCAGTACTTC. As protein: CASRVASGRQETQYF.

This chain links TRBV6-1 with TRBJ2-3; 11 bases agree with TRBD1. CDR1 is MNHNS and CDR2 is SASEGT in the germline V gene. With 11 bases clipped from V and 7 bases from J, the junction kept 8 bases outside the gene matches. The CDR3 loop spans 13 amino acids. CDR3 coding DNA: TGTGCCGGCGGACAGGGGGCGCGATATACGCAGTATTTT. Its translation is CAGGQGARYTQYF.

The CDR3 nucleotides are TGCAGTGCTAGATACAACTATGGCTACACCTTC. Encoded protein: CSARYNYGYTF. The chain joins TRBV20-1 to TRBJ1-2; no firm D call. The CDR3 runs to 11 residues. Trimming shortened V by 2 bases and J by 2 bases, and 3 bases separated the two germline ends. Germline CDR1 and CDR2: DFQATT and SNEGSKA (reference sequence).